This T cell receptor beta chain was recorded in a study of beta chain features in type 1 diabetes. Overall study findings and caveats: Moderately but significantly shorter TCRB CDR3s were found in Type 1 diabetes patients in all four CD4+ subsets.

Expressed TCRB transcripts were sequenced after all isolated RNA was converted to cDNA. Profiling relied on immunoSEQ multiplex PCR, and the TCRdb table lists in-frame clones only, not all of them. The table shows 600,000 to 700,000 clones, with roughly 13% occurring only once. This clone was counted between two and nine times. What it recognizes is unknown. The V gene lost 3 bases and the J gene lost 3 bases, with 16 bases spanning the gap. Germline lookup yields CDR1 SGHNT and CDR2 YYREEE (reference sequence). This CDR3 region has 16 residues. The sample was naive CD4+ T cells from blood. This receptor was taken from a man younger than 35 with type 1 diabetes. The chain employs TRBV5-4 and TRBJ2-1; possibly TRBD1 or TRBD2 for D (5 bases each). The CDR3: CASSWWGSGLYNEQFF. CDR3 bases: TGTGCCAGCAGCTGGTGGGGGTCCGGGCTCTACAATGAGCAGTTCTTC. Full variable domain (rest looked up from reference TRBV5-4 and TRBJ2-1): ETGVTQSPTHLIKTRGQQVTLRCSSQSGHNTVSWYQQALGQGPQFIFQYYREEENGRGNFPPRFSGLQFPNYSSELNVNALELDDSALYLCASSWWGSGLYNEQFFGPGTRLTVL.